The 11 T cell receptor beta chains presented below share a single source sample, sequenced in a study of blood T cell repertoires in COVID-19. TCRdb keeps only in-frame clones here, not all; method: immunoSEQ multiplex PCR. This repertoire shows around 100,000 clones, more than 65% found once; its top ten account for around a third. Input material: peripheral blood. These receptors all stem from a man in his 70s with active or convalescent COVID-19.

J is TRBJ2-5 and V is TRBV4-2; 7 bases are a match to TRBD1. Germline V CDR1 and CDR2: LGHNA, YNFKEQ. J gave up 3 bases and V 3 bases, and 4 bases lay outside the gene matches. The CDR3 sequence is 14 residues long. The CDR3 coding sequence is TGTGCCAGCAGCCATTCCGGGACAGAAGAGACCCAGTACTTC. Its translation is CASSHSGTEETQYF.

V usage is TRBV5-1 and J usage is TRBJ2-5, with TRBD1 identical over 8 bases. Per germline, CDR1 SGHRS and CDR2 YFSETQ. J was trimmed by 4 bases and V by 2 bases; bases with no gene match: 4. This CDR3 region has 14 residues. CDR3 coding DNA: TGCGCCAGCAGCTTATCCAGGGGGCCAGAGACCCAGTACTTC. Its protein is CASSLSRGPETQYF.

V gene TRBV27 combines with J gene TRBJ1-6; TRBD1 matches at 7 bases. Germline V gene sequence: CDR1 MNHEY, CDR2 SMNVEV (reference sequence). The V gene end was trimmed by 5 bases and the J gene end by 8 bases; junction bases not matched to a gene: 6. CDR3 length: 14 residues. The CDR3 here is CASSGQVWDSPLHF. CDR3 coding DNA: TGTGCCAGCAGTGGACAGGTTTGGGATTCACCCCTCCACTTT.

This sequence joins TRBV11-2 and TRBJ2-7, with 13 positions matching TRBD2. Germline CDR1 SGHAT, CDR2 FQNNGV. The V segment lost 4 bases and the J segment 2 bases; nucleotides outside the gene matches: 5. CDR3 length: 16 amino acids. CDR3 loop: CASSYQGLAGTYEQYF. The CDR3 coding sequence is TGTGCCAGCAGCTACCAGGGACTAGCGGGAACCTACGAGCAGTACTTC.

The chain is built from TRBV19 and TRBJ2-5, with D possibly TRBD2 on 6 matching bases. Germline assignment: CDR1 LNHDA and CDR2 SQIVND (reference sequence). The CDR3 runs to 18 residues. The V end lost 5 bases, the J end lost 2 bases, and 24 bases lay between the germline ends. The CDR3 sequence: CASSPPWASASPQETQYF. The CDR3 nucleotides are TGTGCCAGTAGTCCCCCATGGGCTAGCGCGAGCCCGCAAGAGACCCAGTACTTC.

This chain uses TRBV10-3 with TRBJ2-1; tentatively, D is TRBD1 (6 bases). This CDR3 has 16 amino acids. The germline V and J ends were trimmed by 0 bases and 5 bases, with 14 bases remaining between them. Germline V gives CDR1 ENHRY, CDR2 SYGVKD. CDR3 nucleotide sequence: TGTGCCATCAGTGAGTCGATATCCACAGGGAACAATGAGCAGTTCTTC. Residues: CAISESISTGNNEQFF.

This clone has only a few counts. In DNA form, the CDR3 reads TGTGCCAGCAGCTCACAGGGTGGTCTCACCGGGGAGCTGTTTTTT. This codes for CASSSQGGLTGELFF. J is TRBJ2-2 and V is TRBV11-3; D may be TRBD1 (6 bases). CDR3 length equals 15 residues. In germline, CDR1 is SGHNT, CDR2 YENEEA. V lost 4 bases and J lost 4, with 13 bases in between.

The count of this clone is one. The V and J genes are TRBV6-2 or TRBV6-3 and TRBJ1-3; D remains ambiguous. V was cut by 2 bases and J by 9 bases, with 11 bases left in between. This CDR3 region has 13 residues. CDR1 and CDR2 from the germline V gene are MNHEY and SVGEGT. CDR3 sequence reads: CASSYGVGGTIYF. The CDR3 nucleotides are TGTGCCAGCAGTTACGGAGTTGGTGGCACCATATATTTT.

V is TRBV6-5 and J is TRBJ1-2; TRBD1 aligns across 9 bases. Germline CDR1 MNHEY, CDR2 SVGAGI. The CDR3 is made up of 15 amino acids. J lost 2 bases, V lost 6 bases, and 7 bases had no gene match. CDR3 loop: CASSETGGKNYGYTF. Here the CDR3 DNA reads TGTGCCAGCAGCGAGACAGGGGGGAAGAACTATGGCTACACCTTC.

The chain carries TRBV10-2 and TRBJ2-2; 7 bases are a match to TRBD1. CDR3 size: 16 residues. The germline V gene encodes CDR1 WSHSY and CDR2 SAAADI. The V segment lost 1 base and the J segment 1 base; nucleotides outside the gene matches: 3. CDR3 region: CASSEFRQGNTGELFF. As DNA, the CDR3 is TGCGCCAGCAGTGAGTTTAGACAGGGGAACACCGGGGAGCTGTTTTTT.

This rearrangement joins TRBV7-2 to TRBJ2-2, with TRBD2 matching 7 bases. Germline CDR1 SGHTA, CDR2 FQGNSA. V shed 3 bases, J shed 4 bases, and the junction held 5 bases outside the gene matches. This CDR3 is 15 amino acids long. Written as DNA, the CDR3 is TGTGCCAGCAGCTTTGGGACTATCAGCACCGGGGAGCTGTTTTTT. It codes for CASSFGTISTGELFF.